This T cell receptor beta chain appears in the sequencing data of a study of cytomegalovirus exposure and HLA in healthy donors. The CDR3 is 12 amino acids. The germline gives CDR1 SGHNT, CDR2 YYREEE (reference sequence). The V segment lost 10 bases and the J segment 4 bases; nucleotides outside the gene matches: 5. Points on this clone: Its antigen is not known.

Overall study findings and caveats: It was assumed in the presence/absence analyses that sequencing depth was roughly uniform across donors. A later analysis showed HLA-associated TCR beta chains outstripping equally common others in clonal expansion. Cytomegalovirus status, reportedly, was diagnosed with high specificity and sensitivity by the classifier.

60 Vbeta and 13 Jbeta primers were used in PCR. Produced via immunoSEQ multiplex PCR; TCRdb's table is partial and in-frame only. The table has around 100,000 clones, approximately 70% seen once. V and J are TRBV5-4 and TRBJ2-1; 7 nucleotides align to TRBD2. This TCR was recovered from a young man in good health and CMV-seropositive. The sequenced sample consisted of PBMCs. The CDR3 region is CASKRGYNEQFF. The CDR3 DNA is TGTGCCTCCAAGCGGGGTTACAATGAGCAGTTCTTC.